This T cell receptor (beta chain) was sequenced for a study of CD8 T cells in ankylosing spondylitis. A single record per CDR3 protein comes from TCRdb applying MiXCR to the 5' RACE reads. The sample yields about 240,000 distinct CDR3 sequences, 8% to 11% seen once. This clonotype has only a few counts. The CDR3 is 15 residues long. Between the trimmed V and J ends, which lost 5 bases and 0 bases, there was a span of 13 bases. Germline CDR1 DFQATT, CDR2 SNEGSKA (reference sequence). Sequenced material: blood, either unsorted or a sorted T cell fraction (not recorded which). The TCR originated in a male donor with ankylosing spondylitis or in good health (not recorded which). The rearrangement joins TRBV20-1 to TRBJ1-4, with D tentatively TRBD1 (6 bases). DNA of the CDR3: TGCAGTGCTCCTGCGAGGGGGACAACTAATGAAAAACTGTTTTTT. Amino acids: CSAPARGTTNEKLFF.